This T cell receptor beta chain derives from a study of T cell responses to AZD1222 COVID-19 vaccine. Study findings and constraints: Vaccine-related CD4 TCRs covered spike, predominating at 160-218 and 743-854. White British ancestry dominated among donors, who included more females, and clonal diversity was possibly underestimated.

Repertoires were generated with immunoSEQ multiplex PCR, while TCRdb's copy carries only in-frame clones and drops some. Among approximately 140,000 clones listed, more than 85% were seen once. In germline, CDR1 is PRHDT, CDR2 FYEKMQ (reference sequence). Trimming pared 5 bases from V and 8 bases from J, leaving 19 bases between. The CDR3 sequence is 15 residues long. This clone was detected only a few times. The antigen remains undetermined. The chain uses TRBV13 and TRBJ2-4, with D unclear. Sequences were derived from peripheral blood, sampled 28 days after the second AZD1222 dose. The clonotype was recovered from an adult who received the AZD1222 COVID-19 vaccine. The CDR3 DNA reads as TGTGCCAGCAGCGCGGTGGAAAGACAACGGGACATTCAGTACTTC. It encodes CASSAVERQRDIQYF.